This T cell receptor (beta chain) was recorded in a study of Ad26.COV2.S vaccination and SARS-CoV-2 variants. Study-level background: Donor joined the COV1001 Ad26.COV2.S trial arm.

Specified treatment: 15 to 20 received Ad26.COV2.S at low or high dose, single or two shots; roughly five received placebo; per-sample allocation not given. Specimens were obtained on day 63 following the first vaccine or placebo injection. Profiling relied on immunoSEQ multiplex PCR, and the TCRdb table lists in-frame clones only, not all of them. The table lists approximately 480,000 clones, approximately 88% of them singletons. General study results and limits: Breadth and depth estimates from TCRs may understate total T cell responses. Those who received vaccine or placebo ended up with similar non-spike TCR breadth.

Details on this clone: No antigen is known for it.

This CDR3 comprises 16 residues. The V gene's germline CDR1 is SGHRS and CDR2 YFSETQ. V shed 0 bases and J 2 bases; nucleotides not matched to a gene: 4. Sequenced here: peripheral blood, sampled in a trial of Ad26.COV2.S vaccine versus placebo. The chain links TRBV5-1 to TRBJ2-7, with TRBD1 matching 11 bases. This receptor was identified in a person between 18 and 59 years old who received the Ad26.COV2.S COVID-19 vaccine or a placebo. The DNA for the CDR3 is TGCGCCAGCAGCTTGGTTCCGGGACAGGGGGCCTACGAGCAGTACTTC. Protein sequence: CASSLVPGQGAYEQYF.